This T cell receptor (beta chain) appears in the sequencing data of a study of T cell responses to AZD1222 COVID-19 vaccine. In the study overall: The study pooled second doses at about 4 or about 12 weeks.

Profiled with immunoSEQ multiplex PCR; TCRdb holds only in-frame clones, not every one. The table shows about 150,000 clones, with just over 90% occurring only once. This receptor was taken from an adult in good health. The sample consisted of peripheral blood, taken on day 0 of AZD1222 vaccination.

CDR3: CASSPQGAAKNIQYF. As DNA, the CDR3 is TGTGCCAGCAGTCCACAGGGGGCGGCCAAAAACATTCAGTACTTC. This chain joins TRBV2 and TRBJ2-4; 9 bases agree with TRBD1. Germline CDR1 reads SNHLY; CDR2 reads FYNNEI. Unmatched junction bases numbered 3, after V lost 5 bases and J lost 1 base. The CDR3 runs 15 residues.